One and the same sample provided the 32 T cell receptor beta chains below, sequenced in a study of OX40 agonist ivuxolimab in advanced cancers. The data were produced by immunoSEQ multiplex PCR, yet TCRdb's version contains in-frame clones alone and is incomplete. The repertoire has tens of thousands of clones, approximately 87% of them found once; the top ten carry less than 40%. Sequencing used CD4+ or CD8+ T cells sorted from blood, obtained in a trial of the OX40 agonist ivuxolimab. The receptors were gathered from an adult with an advanced solid tumor such as melanoma, head and neck, liver or kidney cancer.

The gene calls are TRBV2 and TRBJ2-3; D uncertain. There are 14 residues in the CDR3. The germline V gene encodes CDR1 SNHLY and CDR2 FYNNEI. The ends were cut back, 4 bases at V and 2 bases at J, with 10 bases in the middle. The CDR3 nucleotides are TGTGCCAGCAGTGGTATTAGTCTCACAGATACGCAGTATTTT. Its protein product is CASSGISLTDTQYF.

The rearrangement joins TRBV9 to TRBJ2-2; TRBD2 aligns across 8 bases. The CDR3 totals 18 residues. Trimming at V came to 5 bases and at J to 3 bases, leaving 15 bases not matched to a gene. Germline CDR1 and CDR2: SGDLS and YYNGEE. CDR3 bases: TGTGCCAGCAGTGAAGACTGGGGAGCGGGGGAGTACACCGGGGAGCTGTTTTTT. Translated, it gives CASSEDWGAGEYTGELFF.

V and J are TRBV4-1 and TRBJ1-3, with a possible D match to TRBD1 (6 bases). Between the trimmed V and J ends, which lost 8 bases and 1 base, there was a span of 15 bases. The CDR3 is made up of 15 amino acids. The V gene's germline CDR1 is MGHRA and CDR2 YSYEKL. DNA for the CDR3: TGCGCCAGCGGCAAGGACAGCGCTTCTGGAAACACCATATATTTT. As protein: CASGKDSASGNTIYF.

The V and J genes are TRBV6-1 and TRBJ2-5; TRBD2 matches 8 bases. The CDR3 totals 14 residues. Germline CDR1 is MNHNS and CDR2 is SASEGT. V trimming: 6 bases; J trimming: 7 bases; junction bases outside the gene matches: 10. CDR3 sequence reads: CASSDSLTSATQYF. The DNA of the CDR3 is TGTGCCAGCAGCGATTCTTTGACTAGCGCGACCCAGTACTTC.

The gene calls are TRBV5-6 and TRBJ2-5; D is uncertain. The length of the CDR3 is 14 residues. V lost 4 bases and J 2 bases, leaving 12 bases between the germline ends. From germline, CDR1 is SGHDT and CDR2 YYEEEE. CDR3 region: CASSEANAQETQYF. The CDR3 bases are TGTGCCAGCAGCGAGGCGAACGCTCAAGAGACCCAGTACTTC.

The chain links TRBV7-3 to TRBJ2-7; no reliable D call. The CDR3 length is 14 residues. Trimming removed 3 bases at V and 2 bases at J, with 11 bases between. CDR1 is SGHTA and CDR2 is FQGTGA in the germline V gene. CDR3 loop: CASSFGDGAYEQYF. The CDR3 nucleotides are TGTGCCAGCAGCTTTGGGGATGGAGCCTACGAGCAGTACTTC.

The chain uses TRBV5-6 and TRBJ2-1; D perhaps matches TRBD1 (6 bases). The CDR3 is made up of 11 amino acids. CDR1 and CDR2 (germline): SGHDT, YYEEEE. Trimming cost V 1 base and J 13 bases, with 9 bases left between them. CDR3 nucleotide sequence: TGTGCCAGCAGCTTGTGGGGGCAACAGTTCTTC. Protein sequence: CASSLWGQQFF.

V gene TRBV28 combines with J gene TRBJ2-7; no firm D call. Germline-derived CDR1 and CDR2 are MDHEN and SYDVKM. Trimming pared 2 bases from V and 6 bases from J, leaving 14 bases between. CDR3 length equals 14 residues. The CDR3 spells CASSLLSGSAEQYF. As DNA, the CDR3 is TGTGCCAGCAGTTTACTCTCGGGTTCTGCCGAGCAGTACTTC.

V gene TRBV6-6 combines with J gene TRBJ2-3; D perhaps matches TRBD2 (7 bases). This CDR3 comprises 16 residues. V gave up 7 bases and J gave up 6 bases, with 23 bases separating them. The germline V gene has CDR1 MNHNY and CDR2 SVGAGI (reference sequence). CDR3 sequence: CASNPRKGGGGDTQYF. As DNA, the CDR3 is TGTGCCAGCAACCCGAGGAAGGGGGGGGGCGGCGATACGCAGTATTTT.

The CDR3 loop reads CASSQTLGDPQYF. CDR3 DNA: TGTGCCAGCAGTCAGACACTCGGAGACCCCCAGTACTTC. V gene TRBV2 combines with J gene TRBJ2-5; no reliable D call. Trimming took off 5 bases at V and 9 bases at J, with 16 bases between the two ends. This CDR3 is 13 amino acids long. CDR1 and CDR2 from the germline V gene are SNHLY and FYNNEI.

V usage is TRBV7-8 and J usage is TRBJ1-6; a possible D gene is TRBD1 (5 bases). Deletions cut 1 base from V and 7 bases from J, with 5 bases between. The CDR3 is 13 residues long. Germline V gene data show CDR1 as SGHVS and CDR2 as FQNEAQ. The CDR3 nucleotides are TGTGCCAGCAGCTTAGGGACAAATTCACCCCTCCACTTT. Translation: CASSLGTNSPLHF.

This chain uses TRBV6-1 with TRBJ2-1; TRBD1 agrees at 11 bases. Losses at the gene ends were 6 bases for V and 7 bases for J; bases not matched to a gene: 8. The CDR3 extends over 15 amino acids. Per the germline V gene, CDR1 is MNHNS and CDR2 is SASEGT. CDR3 protein: CASRLGTGGRNEQFF. Here the CDR3 DNA reads TGTGCCAGCAGGCTCGGGACAGGGGGGAGGAATGAGCAGTTCTTC.

The chain employs TRBV5-1 and TRBJ2-7; D call uncertain. Trimming shortened V by 0 bases and J by 0 bases, and 10 bases separated the two germline ends. Per the germline V gene, CDR1 is SGHRS and CDR2 is YFSETQ. The CDR3 has 15 amino acids. For the CDR3, the DNA is TGCGCCAGCAGCTTGGTTCGCCAGGCCTCCTACGAGCAGTACTTC. Translated: CASSLVRQASYEQYF.

The chain recombines TRBV6-1 with TRBJ1-6, with 10 bases matching TRBD1. The CDR3 has 16 residues. Germline V gene data show CDR1 as MNHNS and CDR2 as SASEGT. After removal of 4 bases from V and 12 bases from J, the junction contained 12 bases not matched to a gene. In DNA form, the CDR3 reads TGTGCCAGCAGTGCTTCGACGGACAGGGGGAAAGGACCCCTCCACTTT. Translating it yields CASSASTDRGKGPLHF.

V gene TRBV10-3 combines with J gene TRBJ2-1; D assignment may be TRBD1 or TRBD2 (5 bases each). V was clipped by 0 bases and J by 5 bases, with 14 bases between them. The CDR3 covers 16 residues. CDR1 is ENHRY, CDR2 SYGVKD, per germline. The CDR3 reads CAISESTGGGNNEQFF. DNA for the CDR3: TGTGCCATCAGTGAGTCGACGGGTGGGGGTAACAATGAGCAGTTCTTC.

As DNA, the CDR3 is TGTGCCAGTAGGTCCCTGGGACAGGGGAGCTACGAGCAGTACTTC. This encodes CASRSLGQGSYEQYF. V usage is TRBV19 and J usage is TRBJ2-7; 10 bases agree with TRBD1. The germline gives CDR1 LNHDA, CDR2 SQIVND (reference sequence). This CDR3 spans 15 amino acids. Trimming at V came to 6 bases and at J to 3 bases, leaving 8 bases not matched to a gene.

The rearrangement uses TRBV2 and TRBJ1-3, with D hard to call. The CDR3 length is 15 residues. V lost 4 bases and J 0 bases, leaving 10 bases between the germline ends. Per germline, CDR1 SNHLY and CDR2 FYNNEI. This CDR3 reads CASSVGRTSGNTIYF. CDR3 in DNA: TGTGCCAGCAGTGTAGGCAGGACCTCTGGAAACACCATATATTTT.

As to this clone: Compared with germline, one end of the junction differs, possibly owing to a read error. The chain links TRBV30 to TRBJ2-1; 14 positions match TRBD2. CDR1 GTSNPN and CDR2 SVGIG come from the germline V gene (reference sequence). This CDR3 has 16 residues. CDR3 in DNA: TGTGCCTGGGCTCGACTAGCGGGAGGGCCCGGTGATGAGCAGCTCTTC. This sequence encodes CAWARLAGGPGDEQLF. Filled out from reference TRBV30 and TRBJ2-1, the complete variable domain reads SQTIHQWPATLVQPVGSPLSLECTVEGTSNPNLYWYRQAAGRGLQLLFYSVGIGQISSEVPQNLSASRPQDRQFILSSKKLLLSDSGFYLCAWARLAGGPGDEQLFGPGTRLTVL.

The rearrangement links TRBV6-5 to TRBJ2-7; 10 bases fit TRBD2. The germline CDR1 and CDR2 sequences are MNHEY and SVGAGI. The CDR3 is 15 amino acids. V was pared by 0 bases and J by 2 bases, with 1 base of the junction left unmatched. The CDR3 bases are TGTGCCAGCAGTTACTCGCTAGCGGGAGCCTACGAGCAGTACTTC. Translation: CASSYSLAGAYEQYF.

The V call is TRBV2, the J call TRBJ2-3, with D perhaps matching TRBD1 or TRBD2 (6 bases each). Germline loops: CDR1 SNHLY, CDR2 FYNNEI. Trimming shortened V by 7 bases and J by 7 bases, and 12 bases separated the two germline ends. The CDR3 loop spans 12 amino acids. CDR3 region: CASTGGTNTQYF. DNA of the CDR3: TGTGCCAGCACCGGGGGCACGAATACGCAGTATTTT. The whole variable domain, filled in from reference TRBV2 and TRBJ2-3, reads EPEVTQTPSHQVTQMGQEVILRCVPISNHLYFYWYRQILGQKVEFLVSFYNNEISEKSEIFDDQFSVERPDGSNFTLKIRSTKLEDSAMYFCASTGGTNTQYFGPGTRLTVL.

The gene calls are TRBV5-1 and TRBJ2-2; 13 bases match TRBD2. The CDR3 is 17 amino acids. V shed 4 bases and J 5 bases; nucleotides not matched to a gene: 8. Germline V CDR1 and CDR2: SGHRS, YFSETQ. The CDR3 region is CASSARTSGSGTGELFF. The CDR3 region has the DNA TGCGCCAGCAGCGCCAGGACTAGCGGGAGTGGGACCGGGGAGCTGTTTTTT.

The chain employs TRBV28 and TRBJ1-2; D remains ambiguous. Trimming pared 3 bases from V and 1 base from J, leaving 18 bases between. The CDR3 contains 17 residues. Germline assignment: CDR1 MDHEN and CDR2 SYDVKM. CDR3 amino acids: CASSFIAWPTFNYGYTF. As DNA, the CDR3 is TGTGCCAGCAGTTTTATAGCCTGGCCAACCTTTAACTATGGCTACACCTTC.

This rearrangement joins TRBV6-1 to TRBJ2-1; D uncertain. V shed 2 bases and J shed 10 bases, with 12 bases lying between them. CDR1 and CDR2 from the germline V gene are MNHNS and SASEGT. This CDR3 has 13 amino acids. CDR3 nucleotide sequence: TGTGCCAGCAGTGAACCCCAGAAATACGAGCAGTTCTTC. This translates into CASSEPQKYEQFF.

The genes are TRBV6-5 and TRBJ1-3; D is unclear. This CDR3 has 15 residues. Trimming pared 0 bases from V and 0 bases from J, leaving 6 bases between. Germline V gene sequence: CDR1 MNHEY, CDR2 SVGAGI. CDR3 coding DNA: TGTGCCAGCAGTTACTCGAGGACCTCTGGAAACACCATATATTTT. This translates into CASSYSRTSGNTIYF.

The chain has TRBV5-4 and TRBJ1-1; 9 bases fit TRBD1. The CDR3 has 14 amino acids. Germline-derived CDR1 and CDR2 are SGHNT and YYREEE (reference sequence). Trimming took 4 bases from V and 1 from J; bases not matched to a gene: 2. The CDR3: CASSPGQGNTEAFF. CDR3 nucleotide sequence: TGTGCCAGCAGCCCGGGACAGGGGAACACTGAAGCTTTCTTT.

This rearrangement joins TRBV6-1 to TRBJ1-1; a possible D gene is TRBD1 (5 bases). The CDR3 runs 15 residues. CDR1 is MNHNS and CDR2 is SASEGT in the germline V gene. Trimming took 2 bases from V and 5 from J, leaving 15 bases between them. In DNA form, the CDR3 reads TGTGCCAGCAGTGAACAGGACAACCCTGGGACTGAAGCTTTCTTT. Its translation: CASSEQDNPGTEAFF.

The CDR3 sequence: CASSLEDTAKNIQYF. The DNA of the CDR3 is TGCGCCAGCAGCTTGGAAGACACGGCCAAAAACATTCAGTACTTC. This chain connects TRBV5-1 to TRBJ2-4; D is uncertain. V gave up 0 bases and J gave up 1 base, with 8 bases separating them. Germline values: CDR1 SGHRS, CDR2 YFSETQ. CDR3 length: 15 residues.

This sequence joins TRBV18 and TRBJ1-2; 7 nucleotides match TRBD1. J was trimmed by 7 bases and V by 3 bases; bases with no gene match: 8. Germline CDR1 KGHSH, CDR2 LQKENI. The CDR3 covers 14 residues. Here the CDR3 reads CASSPAEGAIGYTF. CDR3 in DNA: TGTGCCAGCTCACCGGCGGAGGGGGCGATTGGCTACACCTTC.

This chain connects TRBV13 to TRBJ2-5, with TRBD1 identical over 7 bases. Germline values: CDR1 PRHDT, CDR2 FYEKMQ (reference sequence). This CDR3 region has 14 residues. J lost 3 bases, V lost 5 bases, and 6 bases had no gene match. The CDR3 DNA is TGTGCCAGCAGCCCACCCGGGACAGAAGAGACCCAGTACTTC. Translated, it gives CASSPPGTEETQYF.

The chain recombines TRBV6-5 with TRBJ1-1; D uncertain. Germline CDR1 MNHEY, CDR2 SVGAGI. The CDR3 sequence is 13 residues long. Between the trimmed V and J ends, which lost 6 bases and 1 base, there was a span of 9 bases. This chain's CDR3 is CASRSPQNTEAFF. The CDR3 DNA follows: TGTGCCAGCAGAAGCCCCCAGAACACTGAAGCTTTCTTT.

This chain joins TRBV11-2 and TRBJ1-6; a weak D match, TRBD1 (5 bases). From germline, CDR1 is SGHAT and CDR2 FQNNGV. The CDR3 covers 14 residues. Trimming cost V 1 base and J 5 bases, with 6 bases left between them. CDR3 nucleotides: TGTGCCAGCAGCTTAGTAGGGGATAATTCACCCCTCCACTTT. It encodes CASSLVGDNSPLHF.

V and J are TRBV19 and TRBJ2-1, with TRBD2 matching 9 bases. J lost 5 bases, V lost 3 bases, and 8 bases had no gene match. Germline V gives CDR1 LNHDA, CDR2 SQIVND (reference sequence). The CDR3 is made up of 16 amino acids. CDR3 coding DNA: TGTGCCAGTAGTATTGTCAGCGGGGGGCTAAACAATGAGCAGTTCTTC. It is translated as CASSIVSGGLNNEQFF. The entire variable domain, with the rest obtained from reference TRBV19 and TRBJ2-1, is as follows: DGGITQSPKYLFRKEGQNVTLSCEQNLNHDAMYWYRQDPGQGLRLIYYSQIVNDFQKGDIAEGYSVSREKKESFPLTVTSAQKNPTAFYLCASSIVSGGLNNEQFFGPGTRLTVL.